This entry features one T cell receptor beta chain sequence. Antigen specificity is unknown. The CDR3 extends over 14 amino acids. In germline, CDR1 is SEHNR, CDR2 FQNEAQ (reference sequence). The V and J ends lost 4 bases and 1 base respectively, with 7 bases between them. There were likely unrecorded immune exposures, though donors were nominally healthy when sampled. This entry comes from a study of cytomegalovirus exposure and HLA in healthy donors. Study summary: Genetic ancestry analysis placed around four fifths of the approximately 390 donors that were genotyped in the Caucasian-associated cluster. General study points: Overall, under 200 TCR beta chains were annotated as cytomegalovirus-associated. Analyzed later, association rates of TCRs varied across HLA loci, with DRB1 most and HLA-C fewest.

With 60 Vbeta and 13 Jbeta primers, the PCR was carried out. Assay used: immunoSEQ multiplex PCR; TCRdb lists only in-frame clones, some missing. The top ten hold roughly 4.2% of the sample, which has about 160,000 clones, over 75% seen once. The sequence was collected from a man aged 40-50 years in good health and CMV-seronegative. The chain is built from TRBV7-9 and TRBJ2-2, with D perhaps matching TRBD2 (6 bases). The sample was PBMCs. The CDR3 is CASSWEVNTGELFF. The CDR3 nucleotides are TGTGCCAGCAGCTGGGAGGTGAACACCGGGGAGCTGTTTTTT.